This T cell receptor beta chain was documented in a study of control samples from healthy donors and cancer patients. The CDR3 runs 15 residues. Germline lookup yields CDR1 KGHSH and CDR2 LQKENI. The V end lost 3 bases, the J end lost 6 bases, and 14 bases lay between the germline ends. Clones were read by immunoSEQ multiplex PCR, and TCRdb kept only the in-frame ones, dropping some. The sample carries 150,000 to 170,000 clones, around 95% recorded once. The sample taken for sequencing was blood. This receptor was obtained from a man between 35 and 55 years old in good health. The chain has TRBV18 and TRBJ1-4, with a tentative D call TRBD1 (6 bases). The CDR3: CASSPSGAADEKLFF. The CDR3 DNA reads TGTGCCAGCTCACCCTCAGGGGCGGCCGATGAAAAACTGTTTTTT. Based on the CDR3 plus reference TRBV18 and TRBJ1-4, the full variable domain is NAGVMQNPRHLVRRRGQEARLRCSPMKGHSHVYWYRQLPEEGLKFMVYLQKENIIDESGMPKERFSAEFPKEGPSILRIQQVVRGDSAAYFCASSPSGAADEKLFFGSGTQLSVL.